This paragraph reports one T cell receptor (beta chain). The antigen is undetermined. The data belong to a study of cytomegalovirus exposure and HLA in healthy donors. Germline assignment: CDR1 LNHDA and CDR2 SQIVND (reference sequence). There are 14 residues in the CDR3. Trimming cost V 1 base and J 1 base, with 7 bases left between them. A multiplex PCR was run with 60 Vbeta primers and 13 Jbeta primers. Data came from immunoSEQ multiplex PCR; TCRdb stores just in-frame clones and leaves some out. The table lists about 130,000 clones, about 82% of them singletons, with under 2% in the top ten. Regarding the study as a whole: For presence/absence analyses, sequencing depth was assumed to be roughly uniform across donors.

The sequenced material came from PBMCs. This receptor was identified in a female donor in good health and CMV-seropositive. This chain links TRBV19 with TRBJ2-5, with D uncertain. Written as DNA, the CDR3 is TGTGCCAGTAGTATAGGCCGGTTCCAAGAGACCCAGTACTTC. Translating it yields CASSIGRFQETQYF.